This T cell receptor beta chain comes out of a study of blood T cell dynamics during melanoma immunotherapy. Study-wide background: Patients with metastatic melanoma got pembrolizumab or nivolumab-ipilimumab as first-line care.

Per the germline V gene, CDR1 is SGHAT and CDR2 is FQDESV (reference sequence). The CDR3 loop spans 15 amino acids. V gave up 7 bases and J gave up 2 bases; unmatched junction bases: 4. Study findings and constraints: Disease-control patients' PBMC repertoires became either more clonal or more diverse at W3.

This clone has a single count. The target antigen is unknown. Sequencing was performed with immunoSEQ multiplex PCR; in TCRdb, only in-frame clones are kept and a portion is missing. The table includes a few thousand clones, 70% to 90% detected once. Time point given: pre-treatment baseline. Response was assessed by RECIST 1.1 at 12 weeks, except a couple of rapid progressors. The origin of this receptor is a human donor with melanoma. The input for sequencing was blood, taken from a patient treated with checkpoint blockade. This sequence joins TRBV11-1 and TRBJ2-3, with 12 positions matching TRBD2. CDR3 in DNA: TGTGCCAGCATCCTAGCGGGAGGGTCCACAGATACGCAGTATTTT. Its protein is CASILAGGSTDTQYF.